Below, one T cell receptor beta chain is given with its context. The antigen remains undetermined. Stated time point: week 5, during vaccination. Vaccinated patients received 300 ug of mutant IDH1 20-mer peptide per dose, with topical imiquimod. The data were taken from a study of a mutant IDH1 vaccine in newly diagnosed glioma. TCRdb keeps only in-frame clones here, not all; method: immunoSEQ multiplex PCR. This table has roughly 40,000 clones, approximately 90% appearing once. Notes on the study in general: Researchers report vaccine-induced immune responses in approximately 94% of patients.

CDR3 length equals 15 residues. Germline trimming cut 7 bases from V and 4 bases from J; bases unmatched to any gene: 11. Germline values: CDR1 SQVTM, CDR2 ANQGSEA. The V gene is TRBV29-1, the J gene TRBJ1-3, with TRBD1 matching over 9 bases. Sequenced material: PBMCs, taken from a glioma patient whose treatment included an IDH1 peptide vaccine. The origin of this receptor is a man over 45 with glioma. The CDR3 sequence is CSAAQGAGSGNTIYF. CDR3 sequence (DNA): TGCAGCGCCGCACAGGGGGCAGGTTCGGGAAACACCATATATTTT.